This T cell receptor beta chain was recorded in a study of blood T cell repertoires in COVID-19. Study at large: Collection of acute and convalescent COVID-19 samples took place in the United States, Italy and Spain.

Method: immunoSEQ multiplex PCR; TCRdb's copy keeps in-frame clones and lacks some. The repertoire holds approximately 200,000 clones, with 80% to 85% as singletons. The length of the CDR3 is 16 residues. From germline, CDR1 is SQVTM and CDR2 ANQGSEA. V shed 5 bases and J 4 bases; nucleotides not matched to a gene: 14. This chain links TRBV29-1 with TRBJ1-3, with 7 bases aligning to TRBD1. The material sequenced was peripheral blood. This TCR derives from a woman aged 25 to 39 with acute or convalescent COVID-19. CDR3 in DNA: TGCAGCGTTATCGATTACAGGGGAATAGGCGGAAACACCATATATTTT. Translation gives CSVIDYRGIGGNTIYF.